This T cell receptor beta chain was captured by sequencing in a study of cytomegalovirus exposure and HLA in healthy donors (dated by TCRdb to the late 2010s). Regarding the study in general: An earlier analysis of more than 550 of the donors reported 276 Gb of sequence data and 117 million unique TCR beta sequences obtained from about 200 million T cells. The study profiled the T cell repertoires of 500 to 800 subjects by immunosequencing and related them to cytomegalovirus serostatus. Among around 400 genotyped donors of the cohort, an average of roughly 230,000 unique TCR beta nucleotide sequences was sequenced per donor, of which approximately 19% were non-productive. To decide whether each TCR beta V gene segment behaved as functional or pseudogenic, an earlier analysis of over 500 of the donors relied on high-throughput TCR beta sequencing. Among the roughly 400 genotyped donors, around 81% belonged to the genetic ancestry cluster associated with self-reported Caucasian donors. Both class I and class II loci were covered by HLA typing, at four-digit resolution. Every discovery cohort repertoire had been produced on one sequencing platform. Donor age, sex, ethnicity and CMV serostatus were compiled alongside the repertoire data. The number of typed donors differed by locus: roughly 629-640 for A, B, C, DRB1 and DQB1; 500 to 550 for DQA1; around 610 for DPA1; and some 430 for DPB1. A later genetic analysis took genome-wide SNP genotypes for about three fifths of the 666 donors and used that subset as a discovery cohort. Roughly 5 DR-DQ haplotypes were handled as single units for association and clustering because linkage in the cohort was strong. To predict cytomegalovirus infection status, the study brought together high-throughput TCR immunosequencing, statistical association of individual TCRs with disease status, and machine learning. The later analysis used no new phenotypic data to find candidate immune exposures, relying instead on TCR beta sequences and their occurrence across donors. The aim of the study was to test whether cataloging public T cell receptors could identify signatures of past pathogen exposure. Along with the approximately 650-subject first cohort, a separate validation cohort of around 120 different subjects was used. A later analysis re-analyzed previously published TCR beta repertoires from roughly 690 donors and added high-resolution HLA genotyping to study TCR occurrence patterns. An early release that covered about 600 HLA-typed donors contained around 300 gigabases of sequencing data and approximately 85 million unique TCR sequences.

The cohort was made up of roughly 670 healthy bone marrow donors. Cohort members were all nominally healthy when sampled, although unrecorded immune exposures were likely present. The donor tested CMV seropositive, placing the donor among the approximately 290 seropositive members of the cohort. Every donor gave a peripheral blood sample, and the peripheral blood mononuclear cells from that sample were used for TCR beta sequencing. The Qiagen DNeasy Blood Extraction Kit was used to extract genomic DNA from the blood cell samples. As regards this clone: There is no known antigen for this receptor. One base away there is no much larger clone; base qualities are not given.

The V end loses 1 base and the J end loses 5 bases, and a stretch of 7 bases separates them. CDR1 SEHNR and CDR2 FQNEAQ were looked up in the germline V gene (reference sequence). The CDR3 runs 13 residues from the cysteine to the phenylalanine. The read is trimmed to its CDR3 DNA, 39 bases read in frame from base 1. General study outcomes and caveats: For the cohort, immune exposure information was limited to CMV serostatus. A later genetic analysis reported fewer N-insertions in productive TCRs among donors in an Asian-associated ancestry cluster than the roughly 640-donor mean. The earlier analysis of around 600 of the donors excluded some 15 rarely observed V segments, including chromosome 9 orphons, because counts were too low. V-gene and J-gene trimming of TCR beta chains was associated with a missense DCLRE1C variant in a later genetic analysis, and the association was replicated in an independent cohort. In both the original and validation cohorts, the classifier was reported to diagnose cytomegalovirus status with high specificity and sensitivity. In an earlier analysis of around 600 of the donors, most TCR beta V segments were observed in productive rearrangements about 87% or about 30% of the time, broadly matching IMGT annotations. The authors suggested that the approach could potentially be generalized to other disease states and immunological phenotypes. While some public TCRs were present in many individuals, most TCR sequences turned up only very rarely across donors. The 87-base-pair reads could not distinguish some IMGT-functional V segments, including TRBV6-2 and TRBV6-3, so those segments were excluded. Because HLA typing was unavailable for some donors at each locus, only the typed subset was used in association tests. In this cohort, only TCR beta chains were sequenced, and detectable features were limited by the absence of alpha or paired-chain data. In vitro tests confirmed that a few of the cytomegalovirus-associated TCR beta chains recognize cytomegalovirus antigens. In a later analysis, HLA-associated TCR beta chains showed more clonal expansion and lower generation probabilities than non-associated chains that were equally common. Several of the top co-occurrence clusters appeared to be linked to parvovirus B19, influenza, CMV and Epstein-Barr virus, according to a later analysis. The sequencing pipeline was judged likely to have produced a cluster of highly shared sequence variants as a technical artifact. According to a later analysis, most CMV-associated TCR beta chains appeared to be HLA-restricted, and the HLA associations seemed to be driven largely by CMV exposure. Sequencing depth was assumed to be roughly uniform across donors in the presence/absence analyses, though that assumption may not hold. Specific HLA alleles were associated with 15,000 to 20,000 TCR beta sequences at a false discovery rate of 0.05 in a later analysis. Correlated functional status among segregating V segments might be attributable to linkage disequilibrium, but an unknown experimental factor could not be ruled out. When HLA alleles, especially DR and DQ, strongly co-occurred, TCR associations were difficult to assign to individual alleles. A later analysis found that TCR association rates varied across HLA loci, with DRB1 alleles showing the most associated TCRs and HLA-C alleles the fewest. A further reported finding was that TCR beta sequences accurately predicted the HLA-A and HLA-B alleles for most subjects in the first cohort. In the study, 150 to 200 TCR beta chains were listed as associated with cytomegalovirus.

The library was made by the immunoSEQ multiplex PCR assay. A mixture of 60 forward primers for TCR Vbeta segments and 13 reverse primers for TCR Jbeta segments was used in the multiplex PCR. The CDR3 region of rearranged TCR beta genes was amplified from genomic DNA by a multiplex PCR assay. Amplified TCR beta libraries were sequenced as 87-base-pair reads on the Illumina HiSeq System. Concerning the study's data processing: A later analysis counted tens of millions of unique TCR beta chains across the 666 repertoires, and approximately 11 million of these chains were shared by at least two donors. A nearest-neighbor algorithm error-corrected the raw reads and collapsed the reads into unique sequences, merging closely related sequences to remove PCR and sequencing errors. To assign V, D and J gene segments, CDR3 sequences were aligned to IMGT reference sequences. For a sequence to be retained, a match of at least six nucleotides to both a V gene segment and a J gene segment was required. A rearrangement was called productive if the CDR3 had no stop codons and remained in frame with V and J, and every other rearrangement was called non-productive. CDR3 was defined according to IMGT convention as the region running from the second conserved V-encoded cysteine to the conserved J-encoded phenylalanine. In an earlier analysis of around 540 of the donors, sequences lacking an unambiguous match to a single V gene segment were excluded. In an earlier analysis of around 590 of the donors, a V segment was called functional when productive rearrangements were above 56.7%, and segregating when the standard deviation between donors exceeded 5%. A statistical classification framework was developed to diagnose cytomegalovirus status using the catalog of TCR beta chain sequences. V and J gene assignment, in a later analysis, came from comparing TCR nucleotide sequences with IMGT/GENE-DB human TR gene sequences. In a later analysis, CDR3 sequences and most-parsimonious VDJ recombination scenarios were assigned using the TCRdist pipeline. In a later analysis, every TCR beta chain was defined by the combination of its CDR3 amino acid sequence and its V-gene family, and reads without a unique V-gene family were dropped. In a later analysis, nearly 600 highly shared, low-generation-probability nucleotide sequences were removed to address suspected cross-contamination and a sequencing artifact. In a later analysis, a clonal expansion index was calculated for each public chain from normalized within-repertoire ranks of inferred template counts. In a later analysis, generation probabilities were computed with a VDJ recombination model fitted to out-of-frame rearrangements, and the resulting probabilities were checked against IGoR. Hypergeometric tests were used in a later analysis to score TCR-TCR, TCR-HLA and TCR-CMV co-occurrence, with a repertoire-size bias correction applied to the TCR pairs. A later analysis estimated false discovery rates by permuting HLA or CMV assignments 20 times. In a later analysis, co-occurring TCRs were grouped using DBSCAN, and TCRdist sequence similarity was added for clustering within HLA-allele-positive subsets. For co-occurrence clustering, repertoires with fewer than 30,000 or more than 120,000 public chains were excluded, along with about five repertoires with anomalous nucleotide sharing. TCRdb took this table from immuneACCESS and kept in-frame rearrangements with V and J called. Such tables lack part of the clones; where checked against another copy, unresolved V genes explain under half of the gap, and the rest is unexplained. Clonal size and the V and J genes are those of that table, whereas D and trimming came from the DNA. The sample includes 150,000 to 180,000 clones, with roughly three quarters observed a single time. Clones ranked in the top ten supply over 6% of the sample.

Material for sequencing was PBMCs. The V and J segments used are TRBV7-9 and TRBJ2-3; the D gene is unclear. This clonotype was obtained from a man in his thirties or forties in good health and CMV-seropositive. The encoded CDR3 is CASSLGQIDTQYF. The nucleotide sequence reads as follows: TGTGCCAGCAGCTTAGGCCAGATAGATACGCAGTATTTT.